The TCR beta chain under discussion was sequenced for a study of blood T cell repertoires in COVID-19. Data came from immunoSEQ multiplex PCR; TCRdb stores just in-frame clones and leaves some out. The sample yields 300,000 or so clones, 65% to 90% seen once. Participants came from roughly 24 US areas, aged roughly 18 to 95 years. The length of the CDR3 is 14 residues. The V gene's germline CDR1 is SNHLY and CDR2 FYNNEI. Unmatched junction bases numbered 7, after V lost 4 bases and J lost 7 bases. This clone was counted once. The receptor was isolated from a woman in her late teens or twenties who had recovered from COVID-19. The chain joins TRBV2 to TRBJ1-2; 9 bases are shared with TRBD1. The source material was PBMCs or T cells enriched from blood (not recorded which). Here the CDR3 reads CASSGQTGGPGYTF. The CDR3 DNA sequence: TGTGCCAGCAGTGGCCAAACAGGGGGCCCTGGCTACACCTTC.